The 27 T cell receptor beta chains below were found in one sample sequenced in a study of blood T cell repertoires in COVID-19. Only in-frame clones appear in the TCRdb table, and some are missing; sequencing was by immunoSEQ multiplex PCR. The repertoire holds about 150,000 clones, with roughly 90% as singletons. The material sequenced was peripheral blood. The receptors stem from a human donor in a cohort sampled during active COVID-19.

The rearrangement uses TRBV27 and TRBJ1-4; a weak D match, TRBD1 (5 bases). Trimming shortened V by 5 bases and J by 3 bases, and 13 bases separated the two germline ends. In germline, CDR1 is MNHEY, CDR2 SMNVEV (reference sequence). The CDR3 is made up of 15 amino acids. CDR3 nucleotides: TGTGCCAGCAGTCCCCCTGGGGGGGCTAATGAAAAACTGTTTTTT. This codes for CASSPPGGANEKLFF.

The V gene is TRBV6-6, the J gene TRBJ1-3; 12 nucleotides line up with TRBD1. There are 14 residues in the CDR3. CDR1 is MNHNY and CDR2 is SVGAGI in the germline V gene (reference sequence). With V trimmed by 6 bases and J by 8 bases, 5 bases remained unmatched. CDR3 sequence reads: CASRLGQGADTIYF. In nucleotides, the CDR3 is TGTGCCAGCAGGCTGGGACAGGGGGCGGACACCATATATTTT.

The chain recombines TRBV20-1 with TRBJ2-3; possibly TRBD1 for D (5 bases). The ends were cut back, 4 bases at V and 3 bases at J, with 5 bases in the middle. CDR3 length: 11 amino acids. Germline CDR1 DFQATT, CDR2 SNEGSKA (reference sequence). The CDR3 region is CSATGTDTQYF. CDR3 DNA: TGCAGTGCTACAGGGACAGATACGCAGTATTTT.

The chain has TRBV11-2 and TRBJ2-7; weak D call: TRBD2 (6 bases). The CDR3 loop spans 15 amino acids. CDR1 is SGHAT and CDR2 is FQNNGV in the germline V gene. V was clipped by 0 bases and J by 7 bases, with 16 bases between them. The CDR3: CASSLERGFGFEQYF. The CDR3 bases are TGTGCCAGCAGCTTAGAGCGGGGCTTTGGATTTGAGCAGTACTTC.

The rearrangement joins TRBV5-4 to TRBJ1-2, with unresolved D. Germline lookup yields CDR1 SGHNT and CDR2 YYREEE (reference sequence). The ends were cut back, 0 bases at V and 5 bases at J, with 8 bases in the middle. This CDR3 has 13 residues. The DNA of the CDR3 is TGTGCCAGCAGCTTGGACAGCACTTATGGCTACACCTTC. Translated: CASSLDSTYGYTF.

This chain joins TRBV6-5 and TRBJ1-1, with 8 bases identical to TRBD1. This CDR3 comprises 13 residues. In germline, CDR1 is MNHEY, CDR2 SVGAGI. Trimming removed 6 bases from V and 9 bases from J; junction bases left unmatched: 9. DNA of the CDR3: TGTGCCAGCAGGTCCGGGACAGGTCGAAAAGCTTTCTTT. Translating gives CASRSGTGRKAFF.

The rearrangement joins TRBV5-5 to TRBJ1-3, with TRBD1 matching over 9 bases. CDR1 is SGHKS, CDR2 YYEKEE, per germline (reference sequence). The CDR3 is made up of 16 amino acids. The trim removed 4 bases at V and 3 bases at J, leaving 8 bases unmatched. The CDR3 reads CASSPGQGTFGNTIYF. The CDR3 nucleotides read TGTGCCAGCAGCCCGGGACAGGGTACCTTTGGAAACACCATATATTTT. The full variable domain, rest sourced from reference TRBV5-5 and TRBJ1-3, is DAGVTQSPTHLIKTRGQQVTLRCSPISGHKSVSWYQQVLGQGPQFIFQYYEKEERGRGNFPDRFSARQFPNYSSELNVNALLLGDSALYLCASSPGQGTFGNTIYFGEGSWLTVV.

The chain couples TRBV6-2 or TRBV6-3 to TRBJ1-1; D uncertain. The CDR3 is made up of 16 amino acids. Trimming removed 4 bases from V and 1 base from J, with 16 bases in between. Germline CDR1 reads MNHEY; CDR2 reads SVGEGT. The CDR3 DNA follows: TGTGCCAGCAGTTTGCCGCTCCGACGGAGGAACACTGAAGCTTTCTTT. Its protein is CASSLPLRRRNTEAFF.

This clone was observed a single time. This chain joins TRBV25-1 and TRBJ2-7; 9 bases match TRBD1. Germline CDR1 is MGHDK and CDR2 is SYGVNS. V gave up 4 bases and J gave up 2 bases; unmatched junction bases: 9. The CDR3 length is 16 residues. The CDR3: CASSVTKGTGPYEQYF. In nucleotides, the CDR3 is TGTGCCAGCAGTGTTACGAAAGGGACAGGGCCCTACGAGCAGTACTTC.

This clone was recorded only once. The V call is TRBV5-5, the J call TRBJ1-2; maybe TRBD1 (5 bases). V was clipped by 0 bases and J by 0 bases, with 12 bases between them. In germline, CDR1 is SGHKS, CDR2 YYEKEE (reference sequence). There are 16 residues in the CDR3. CDR3 sequence: CASSLAQGPSNYGYTF. The CDR3 region has the DNA TGTGCCAGCAGCTTGGCTCAGGGTCCCTCTAACTATGGCTACACCTTC.

The V gene is TRBV18, the J gene TRBJ1-5; the match to TRBD1 covers 7 bases. This CDR3 region has 15 residues. The ends lost 0 bases at V and 5 bases at J; junction bases unmatched: 4. Germline lookup yields CDR1 KGHSH and CDR2 LQKENI. This CDR3 reads CASSPPNRGDQPQHF. In nucleotides, the CDR3 is TGTGCCAGCTCACCACCGAACAGGGGTGATCAGCCCCAGCATTTT.

This chain connects TRBV10-3 to TRBJ2-7; 7 nucleotides match TRBD2. V shed 0 bases, J shed 3 bases, and the junction held 11 bases outside the gene matches. The germline CDR1 and CDR2 sequences are ENHRY and SYGVKD. This CDR3 has 17 amino acids. CDR3 loop: CAISESERRTSFYEQYF. Here the CDR3 DNA reads TGTGCCATCAGTGAGTCTGAGAGAAGGACTAGTTTCTACGAGCAGTACTTC.

V gene TRBV7-2 combines with J gene TRBJ2-5; 7 bases agree with TRBD2. V shed 0 bases and J 2 bases; nucleotides not matched to a gene: 6. Germline V lookup: CDR1 SGHTA, CDR2 FQGNSA. The CDR3 is 16 amino acids. CDR3 DNA sequence: TGTGCCAGCAGCTTAGCGCGGCCGGGGGGACAAGAGACCCAGTACTTC. Its protein is CASSLARPGGQETQYF.

V is TRBV5-1 and J is TRBJ1-1; D gene uncertain. CDR1 and CDR2 from the germline V gene are SGHRS and YFSETQ. V lost 3 bases to trimming and J lost 5 bases, with 17 bases between them. The CDR3 contains 15 residues. CDR3 protein: CASSWTTARGTEAFF. The DNA for the CDR3 is TGCGCCAGCAGCTGGACGACGGCCCGAGGGACTGAAGCTTTCTTT. Based on the CDR3 plus reference TRBV5-1 and TRBJ1-1, the full variable domain is KAGVTQTPRYLIKTRGQQVTLSCSPISGHRSVSWYQQTPGQGLQFLFEYFSETQRNKGNFPGRFSGRQFSNSRSEMNVSTLELGDSALYLCASSWTTARGTEAFFGQGTRLTVV.

This rearrangement joins TRBV29-1 to TRBJ2-1; 10 nucleotides line up with TRBD2. This CDR3 spans 15 amino acids. Germline lookup yields CDR1 SQVTM and CDR2 ANQGSEA. In nucleotides, the CDR3 is TGCACGGTCATTCCGGGACTAGCGTCCTACAATGAGCAGTTCTTC. Its translation is CTVIPGLASYNEQFF.

In its sample, this clone was seen once. This chain joins TRBV30 and TRBJ1-2, with 10 bases that match TRBD1. The V and J ends lost 4 bases and 7 bases, in that order; junction bases with no gene match: 3. This CDR3 has 12 amino acids. CDR1 and CDR2 from the germline V gene are GTSNPN and SVGIG (reference sequence). CDR3 region: CAWTTGGLGYTF. CDR3 DNA: TGTGCCTGGACGACAGGGGGCCTTGGCTACACCTTC. Complete variable domain (other parts from reference TRBV30 and TRBJ1-2): SQTIHQWPATLVQPVGSPLSLECTVEGTSNPNLYWYRQAAGRGLQLLFYSVGIGQISSEVPQNLSASRPQDRQFILSSKKLLLSDSGFYLCAWTTGGLGYTFGSGTRLTVV.

This clone was recorded a few times. The rearrangement joins TRBV6-5 to TRBJ2-7; D is possibly TRBD1 (7 bases). V was shortened by 0 bases and J by 4 bases, with 13 bases between the two germline ends. The CDR3 has 15 amino acids. The germline gives CDR1 MNHEY, CDR2 SVGAGI. CDR3 coding DNA: TGTGCCAGCAGTTACTCGACGTCAGGGGGGTACGAGCAGTACTTC. Its translation: CASSYSTSGGYEQYF.

The chain couples TRBV29-1 to TRBJ2-7, with a tentative D call TRBD2 (6 bases). The CDR3 totals 15 residues. CDR1 SQVTM and CDR2 ANQGSEA come from the germline V gene. Trimming took 5 bases from V and 0 from J, leaving 17 bases between them. The CDR3 DNA reads TGCAGCGTTCGTGGCGGGGAACAAAGCTCCTACGAGCAGTACTTC. Translation gives CSVRGGEQSSYEQYF.

V and J are TRBV4-1 and TRBJ1-2, with TRBD1 identical over 9 bases. CDR1 and CDR2 from the germline V gene are MGHRA and YSYEKL. The CDR3 covers 17 residues. Germline trimming cut 0 bases from V and 8 bases from J; bases unmatched to any gene: 13. The CDR3 is CASSQDLVWTGVSGYTF. CDR3 sequence (DNA): TGCGCCAGCAGCCAAGATTTAGTATGGACAGGGGTAAGCGGCTACACCTTC.

The chain links TRBV9 to TRBJ1-3; possibly TRBD1 for D (5 bases). CDR1 is SGDLS, CDR2 YYNGEE, per germline. This CDR3 spans 17 amino acids. Trimming took off 0 bases at V and 0 bases at J, with 13 bases between the two ends. Here the CDR3 DNA reads TGTGCCAGCAGCGTAGGGTGGGGGGTCGACTCTGGAAACACCATATATTTT. This sequence encodes CASSVGWGVDSGNTIYF.

This rearrangement joins TRBV9 to TRBJ2-5; tentative D call: TRBD2 (6 bases). CDR1 is SGDLS and CDR2 is YYNGEE in the germline V gene. V was cut by 4 bases and J by 4 bases, with 14 bases left in between. The CDR3 is 14 residues long. The CDR3 reads CASSFQIGGETQYF. CDR3 in DNA: TGTGCCAGCAGCTTTCAGATCGGGGGAGAGACCCAGTACTTC.

Concerning this clone: One junction end disagrees with the germline gene, perhaps due to a read error. The chain uses TRBV9 and TRBJ1-1; 9 nucleotides align to TRBD1. CDR1 and CDR2 from the germline V gene are SGDLS and YYNGEE. The CDR3 has 16 amino acids. CDR3 in DNA: TGTACCAGCAGCGCCCATCCCCTGGGACAGGGTACTGAAGCTTTCTTT. This codes for CTSSAHPLGQGTEAFF.

This clone came up once. This chain joins TRBV9 and TRBJ2-1, with TRBD2 matching 11 bases. V was clipped by 4 bases and J by 5 bases; unmatched bases: 5. The CDR3 runs to 15 residues. Germline assignment: CDR1 SGDLS and CDR2 YYNGEE. The CDR3 DNA reads TGTGCCAGCAGCAGGATACTAGCGGGGGACAATGAGCAGTTCTTC. It yields the protein CASSRILAGDNEQFF.

The chain recombines TRBV5-4 with TRBJ1-2; D possibly corresponds to TRBD1 (5 bases). Germline V gene sequence: CDR1 SGHNT, CDR2 YYREEE (reference sequence). The CDR3 is made up of 14 amino acids. V was shortened by 0 bases and J by 1 base, with 7 bases between the two germline ends. As DNA, the CDR3 is TGTGCCAGCAGCTTGGGGGGGGTTAACTATGGCTACACCTTC. Translating it yields CASSLGGVNYGYTF.

The chain is built from TRBV19 and TRBJ2-7; the D gene is possibly TRBD1 (5 bases). Germline loops: CDR1 LNHDA, CDR2 SQIVND (reference sequence). V dropped 5 bases and J dropped 1 base, with 15 bases sitting between them. This CDR3 region has 15 residues. CDR3 in amino acids: CASSAQALPSYEQYF. The CDR3 DNA sequence: TGTGCCAGTAGTGCACAGGCTCTCCCGTCCTACGAGCAGTACTTC.

This rearrangement joins TRBV18 to TRBJ1-1; D is perhaps TRBD1 (6 bases). V was clipped by 2 bases and J by 1 base, with 8 bases between them. The CDR3 has 14 amino acids. Germline CDR1 reads KGHSH; CDR2 reads LQKENI. The CDR3 reads CASSPGGQNTEAFF. In DNA form, the CDR3 reads TGTGCCAGCTCACCAGGGGGACAGAACACTGAAGCTTTCTTT.

The chain couples TRBV4-2 to TRBJ1-6; TRBD1 aligns across 7 bases. Per the germline V gene, CDR1 is LGHNA and CDR2 is YNFKEQ. V was pared by 4 bases and J by 8 bases, with 2 bases of the junction left unmatched. The CDR3 length is 13 residues. The chain's CDR3 is CASSRDSDSPLHF. The DNA for the CDR3 is TGTGCCAGCAGCCGGGACAGCGATTCACCCCTCCACTTT.